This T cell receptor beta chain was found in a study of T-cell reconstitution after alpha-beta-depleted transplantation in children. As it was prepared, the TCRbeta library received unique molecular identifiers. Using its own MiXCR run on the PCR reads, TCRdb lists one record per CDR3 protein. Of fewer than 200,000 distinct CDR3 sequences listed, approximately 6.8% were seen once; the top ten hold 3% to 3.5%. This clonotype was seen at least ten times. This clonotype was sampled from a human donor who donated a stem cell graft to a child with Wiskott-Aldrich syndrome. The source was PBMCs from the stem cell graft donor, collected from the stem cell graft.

CDR3 in amino acids: CSVGQGLDTQYF. CDR3 DNA sequence: TGCAGCGTTGGACAGGGACTAGATACGCAGTATTTT. V usage is TRBV29-1 and J usage is TRBJ2-3, with D possibly being TRBD1 (7 bases). Germline V CDR1 and CDR2: SQVTM, ANQGSEA. The V end lost 4 bases, the J end lost 5 bases, and 10 bases lay between the germline ends. The length of the CDR3 is 12 residues.